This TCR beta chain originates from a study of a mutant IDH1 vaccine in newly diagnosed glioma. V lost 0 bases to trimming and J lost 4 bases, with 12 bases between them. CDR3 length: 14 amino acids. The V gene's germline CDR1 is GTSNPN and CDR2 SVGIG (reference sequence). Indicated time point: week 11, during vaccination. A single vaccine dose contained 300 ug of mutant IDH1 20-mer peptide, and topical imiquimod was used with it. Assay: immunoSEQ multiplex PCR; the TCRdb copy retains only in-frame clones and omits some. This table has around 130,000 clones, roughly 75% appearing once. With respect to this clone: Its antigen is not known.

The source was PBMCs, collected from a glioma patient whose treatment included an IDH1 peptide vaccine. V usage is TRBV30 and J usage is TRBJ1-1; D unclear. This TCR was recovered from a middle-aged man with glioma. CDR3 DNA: TGTGCCTGGAGTGTTTTTGCAGGTTTCACTGAAGCTTTCTTT. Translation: CAWSVFAGFTEAFF.